This TCR beta chain came from a study of OX40 agonist ivuxolimab in advanced cancers. Turning to the study itself: Each dose-escalation patient presented with hepatocellular carcinoma, melanoma, renal cell or head and neck cancer.

Libraries were prepared by immunoSEQ multiplex PCR; TCRdb keeps only in-frame clonotypes and omits some of them. The sample lists about 80,000 clones, 84% occurring once. Enrollment shut out patients with autoimmune disease history or systemic immunosuppression. Sequenced material: CD4+ or CD8+ T cells sorted from blood, taken in a trial of the OX40 agonist ivuxolimab. This receptor was identified in an adult with an advanced solid tumor such as melanoma, head and neck, liver or kidney cancer.

The CDR3 DNA is TGTGCCATCAGGTCCTATCAGCCCCAGCATTTT. As protein: CAIRSYQPQHF. The rearrangement joins TRBV10-3 to TRBJ1-5; D ambiguous. Germline V gives CDR1 ENHRY, CDR2 SYGVKD. V was pared by 6 bases and J by 5 bases, with 5 bases between. This CDR3 is built from 11 residues.